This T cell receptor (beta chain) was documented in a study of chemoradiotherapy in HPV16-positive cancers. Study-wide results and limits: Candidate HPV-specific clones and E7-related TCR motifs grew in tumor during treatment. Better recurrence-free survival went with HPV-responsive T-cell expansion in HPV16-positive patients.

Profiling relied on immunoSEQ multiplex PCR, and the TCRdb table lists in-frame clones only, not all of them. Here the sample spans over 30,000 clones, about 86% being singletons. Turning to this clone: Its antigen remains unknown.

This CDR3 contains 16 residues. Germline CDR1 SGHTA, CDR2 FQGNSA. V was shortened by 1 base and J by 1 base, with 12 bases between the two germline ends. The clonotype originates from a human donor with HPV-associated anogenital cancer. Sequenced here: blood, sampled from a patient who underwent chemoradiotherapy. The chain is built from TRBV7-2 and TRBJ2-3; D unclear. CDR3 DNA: TGTGCCAGCAGCTTAGAGTGGGGATGGGGCACAGATACGCAGTATTTT. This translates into CASSLEWGWGTDTQYF.